Sequencing of this T cell receptor beta chain was carried out in a study of long-term antiretroviral therapy in people with HIV. Study-wide results and limits: Comparison with controls showed narrower CDR3 length ranges in HIV repertoires. ART adherence, viral resistance and therapy changes were not recorded.

About this clone itself: Its specificity is not known.

The germline V gene encodes CDR1 MNHEY and CDR2 SVGAGI. There are 12 residues in the CDR3. Trimming removed 0 bases from V and 10 bases from J; junction bases left unmatched: 0. The immunoSEQ assay was v3.0, run at survey level. The repertoire was sequenced with immunoSEQ multiplex PCR; TCRdb's copy has only in-frame clones and lacks some. The data show approximately 25,000 clones, over 85% seen once. The clonotype comes from a woman between 40 and 50 years old with HIV. The rearrangement joins TRBV6-5 to TRBJ2-1; TRBD1 aligns across 7 bases. Here the sequenced sample was unsorted PBMCs, taken 7.6 years after starting antiretroviral therapy. The CDR3: CASSYSGGEQFF. Here the CDR3 DNA reads TGTGCCAGCAGTTACTCAGGGGGCGAGCAGTTCTTC.